Presented here are 19 T cell receptor beta chains from one specimen sequenced in a study of neurological immune-mediated disorders. TCRdb re-derived calls from the 5' RACE reads in MiXCR, one entry per CDR3 protein. The sample consists of approximately 49,000 distinct CDR3 sequences, 10% of them appearing once. Time point: longitudinal time-point 1 (baseline). Sequenced material: PBMCs. Receptors originate from a woman in her 40s in good health.

This clonotype was picked up many times. The chain uses TRBV29-1 and TRBJ2-5, with TRBD2 matching over 7 bases. Germline CDR1 and CDR2: SQVTM and ANQGSEA. Trimming took 6 bases from V and 4 from J; bases not matched to a gene: 8. This CDR3 region has 13 residues. CDR3 DNA: TGCAGCGTCACTAGCGCGCTCGGAGAGACCCAGTACTTC. Translating it yields CSVTSALGETQYF.

There are many counts of this clonotype. The CDR3 is CSARPTSGAKSYNEQFF. As DNA, the CDR3 is TGCAGTGCTAGACCAACTAGCGGGGCTAAGTCCTACAATGAGCAGTTCTTC. The chain joins TRBV20-1 to TRBJ2-1; 10 positions agree with TRBD2. The germline gives CDR1 DFQATT, CDR2 SNEGSKA (reference sequence). This CDR3 has 17 amino acids. J lost 1 base, V lost 2 bases, and 8 bases had no gene match.

The sample holds many counts of this clonotype. The chain combines TRBV7-2 with TRBJ1-2, with D possibly being TRBD1 (5 bases). Germline CDR1 SGHTA, CDR2 FQGNSA. V dropped 1 base and J dropped 4 bases, with 10 bases sitting between them. The CDR3 contains 14 residues. The DNA of the CDR3 is TGTGCCAGCAGCTTAGAAAGGGGCACCTATGGCTACACCTTC. This codes for CASSLERGTYGYTF.

This clonotype was detected ten times or more. The rearrangement links TRBV27 to TRBJ2-7; D possibly corresponds to TRBD1 (6 bases). The CDR3 sequence is 15 residues long. V was shortened by 5 bases and J by 3 bases, with 17 bases between the two germline ends. From germline, CDR1 is MNHEY and CDR2 SMNVEV (reference sequence). DNA for the CDR3: TGTGCCAGCAGTGGGAGCAGGGGATTCGGCTACGAGCAGTACTTC. Protein sequence: CASSGSRGFGYEQYF.

This clonotype was seen many times. The V call is TRBV4-1, the J call TRBJ2-6; D not certain. V lost 0 bases to trimming and J lost 0 bases, with 6 bases between them. The CDR3 runs 16 residues. Germline V gene sequence: CDR1 MGHRA, CDR2 YSYEKL. Written as DNA, the CDR3 is TGCGCCAGCAGCCAAGATCATACCTCTGGGGCCAACGTCCTGACTTTC. Its translation is CASSQDHTSGANVLTF.

This clonotype showed up many times. The CDR3 DNA follows: TGTGCCAGCCCAGGGGGCTCACTCACAGATACGCAGTATTTT. Protein: CASPGGSLTDTQYF. The chain combines TRBV7-2 with TRBJ2-3, with 8 bases lining up with TRBD1. With V trimmed by 8 bases and J by 2 bases, 6 bases remained unmatched. The V gene's germline CDR1 is SGHTA and CDR2 FQGNSA. The CDR3 is 14 residues long.

This clonotype was seen repeatedly, ten times or more. The CDR3 bases are TGTGCCAGCAGCTTAGAAGGGGCTGACTATGGCTACACCTTC. Translated: CASSLEGADYGYTF. The chain couples TRBV7-9 to TRBJ1-2; a possible D gene is TRBD1 (5 bases). V was pared by 1 base and J by 3 bases, with 9 bases between. Germline V lookup: CDR1 SEHNR, CDR2 FQNEAQ (reference sequence). The CDR3 is 14 amino acids.

This clonotype was detected ten times or more. The genes are TRBV6-2 or TRBV6-3 and TRBJ2-5, with D tentatively TRBD1 (5 bases). This CDR3 has 11 amino acids. The V gene's germline CDR1 is MNHEY and CDR2 SVGEGT. V was trimmed by 5 bases and J by 7 bases, leaving 8 bases between them. This CDR3 is CASSQDRTQYF. DNA for the CDR3: TGTGCCAGCAGTCAAGACAGGACCCAGTACTTC.

This clonotype was seen many times. The gene calls are TRBV29-1 and TRBJ2-1; D unresolved. V was pared by 6 bases and J by 10 bases, with 16 bases between. The CDR3 consists of 12 residues. Per germline, CDR1 SQVTM and CDR2 ANQGSEA. The CDR3 nucleotides read TGCAGCGTGGTTCGAGCCGCTCGCGAGCAGTTCTTC. Amino acid sequence: CSVVRAAREQFF.

This clonotype was counted at least ten times. CDR3 in DNA: TGCAGTGCTAGCCCCTCAGGGGCCCACAGCTCTGGAAACACCATATATTTT. Protein product: CSASPSGAHSSGNTIYF. This chain links TRBV20-1 with TRBJ1-3, with a weak D call TRBD1 (6 bases). CDR3 size: 17 residues. V gave up 3 bases and J gave up 0 bases, with 18 bases separating them. CDR1 and CDR2 from the germline V gene are DFQATT and SNEGSKA (reference sequence).

Many counts were recorded for this clonotype. The V and J genes are TRBV9 and TRBJ1-4; D is possibly TRBD1 (6 bases). The V and J ends lost 4 bases and 0 bases respectively, with 19 bases between them. Germline loops: CDR1 SGDLS, CDR2 YYNGEE. The CDR3 consists of 18 residues. The CDR3 sequence: CASSPRGRGATTNEKLFF. The CDR3 DNA is TGTGCCAGCAGCCCCAGAGGTCGGGGGGCAACAACTAATGAAAAACTGTTTTTT.

This clonotype showed up many times. The chain carries TRBV5-1 and TRBJ2-3; 11 bases are shared with TRBD2. Trimming removed 5 bases from V and 7 bases from J; junction bases left unmatched: 6. From germline, CDR1 is SGHRS and CDR2 YFSETQ. The length of the CDR3 is 14 residues. This CDR3 reads CASRPGTSGNTQYF. CDR3 DNA: TGCGCCAGCAGACCCGGGACTAGCGGTAATACGCAGTATTTT.

This clonotype was seen repeatedly, ten times or more. This chain uses TRBV4-3 with TRBJ1-4, with D possibly TRBD1 on 5 matching bases. CDR3 size: 18 residues. V lost 2 bases and J lost 4, with 20 bases in between. Looked up from germline, CDR1 is LGHNA and CDR2 is YSLEER. The chain's CDR3 is CASSQFTGMGWGNEKLFF. The CDR3 DNA reads as TGCGCCAGCAGCCAATTTACAGGAATGGGGTGGGGTAATGAAAAACTGTTTTTT.

This clonotype showed up many times. This chain uses TRBV20-1 with TRBJ2-7; unclear D gene. CDR1 is DFQATT, CDR2 SNEGSKA, per germline (reference sequence). V shed 0 bases and J shed 3 bases, with 12 bases lying between them. CDR3 length: 14 residues. The CDR3 region is CSAREVKGYYEQYF. For the CDR3, the DNA is TGCAGTGCTAGAGAGGTGAAAGGGTACTACGAGCAGTACTTC.

This clonotype was recorded many times. The genes are TRBV20-1 and TRBJ1-6, with a possible D match to TRBD1 (5 bases). Germline V lookup: CDR1 DFQATT, CDR2 SNEGSKA (reference sequence). V was shortened by 6 bases and J by 6 bases, with 15 bases between the two germline ends. The CDR3 is 14 amino acids. The CDR3, as DNA: TGCAGTGCCAAGGCCCAGGGCCTTAATTCACCCCTCCACTTT. Translating gives CSAKAQGLNSPLHF.

Ten or more counts support this clonotype. The V gene is TRBV29-1, the J gene TRBJ1-4; D is undetermined. The germline V gene has CDR1 SQVTM and CDR2 ANQGSEA. The V end was cut by 3 bases, the J end by 6 bases, with 8 bases between. The CDR3 is made up of 12 amino acids. The CDR3 DNA is TGCAGCGTTGAGGGAAGGGATGAAAAACTGTTTTTT. It specifies CSVEGRDEKLFF.

Ten or more counts support this clonotype. The CDR3 DNA sequence: TGTGCCAGCAGCTTAGGCAGGGGGGGGACTGAAGCTTTCTTT. Its translation is CASSLGRGGTEAFF. The chain combines TRBV7-2 with TRBJ1-1; 7 bases fit TRBD1. The CDR3 consists of 14 residues. The germline V gene has CDR1 SGHTA and CDR2 FQGNSA. Germline trimming cut 1 base from V and 5 bases from J; bases unmatched to any gene: 4.

This clonotype was observed at least ten times. Here the CDR3 reads CASSLGGRDTEAFF. For the CDR3, the DNA is TGTGCCAGCAGCCTTGGCGGAAGGGACACTGAAGCTTTCTTT. The chain has TRBV6-5 and TRBJ1-1; D not certain. The V and J ends lost 6 bases and 3 bases respectively, with 14 bases between them. The V gene's germline CDR1 is MNHEY and CDR2 SVGAGI. The CDR3 spans 14 residues.

This clonotype has a count of ten or more. This CDR3 reads CASSEYLRPYEQYF. In DNA form, the CDR3 reads TGTGCCAGCAGTGAATATCTCCGCCCCTACGAGCAGTACTTC. This chain links TRBV25-1 with TRBJ2-7; D is uncertain. V lost 0 bases and J lost 2, with 8 bases in between. The CDR3 contains 14 residues. Germline V gives CDR1 MGHDK, CDR2 SYGVNS.